What follows are 10 T cell receptor beta chains derived from one specimen sequenced in a study of beta chain features in type 1 diabetes. Isolated RNA was reverse transcribed in full, so expressed TCRB transcripts were sequenced. The method was immunoSEQ multiplex PCR; TCRdb's version includes in-frame clones alone and lacks a portion of them. Here the sample spans under 350,000 clones, 8% being singletons. The sequencing sample was made of central memory CD4+ T cells from blood. These receptors came from a woman aged 18-29 years in good health.

This clone was seen a handful of times. This chain connects TRBV7-9 to TRBJ2-5; TRBD1 aligns across 7 bases. V gave up 7 bases and J gave up 5 bases; unmatched junction bases: 13. Germline lookup yields CDR1 SEHNR and CDR2 FQNEAQ (reference sequence). The CDR3 is 15 residues long. The CDR3 DNA sequence: TGTGCCAGCACCGAGGACAGGAGGCCTAGGGAGACCCAGTACTTC. The encoded protein is CASTEDRRPRETQYF.

This clone was seen a few times. The chain has TRBV6-1 and TRBJ2-6; perhaps TRBD1 as D (5 bases). V was shortened by 5 bases and J by 0 bases, with 8 bases between the two germline ends. There are 15 residues in the CDR3. CDR1 is MNHNS, CDR2 SASEGT, per germline. This CDR3 reads CASSLRGSGANVLTF. As DNA, the CDR3 is TGTGCCAGCAGTCTAAGGGGCTCTGGGGCCAACGTCCTGACTTTC.

Details on this clone: One end of the junction fails to match germline, which may point to a read error. V and J are TRBV5-1 and TRBJ1-1, with TRBD1 matching 12 bases. The CDR3 covers 17 residues. Germline CDR1 SGHRS, CDR2 YFSETQ. CDR3 DNA sequence: TGCTCCAGCAGGTCCGGGACAGGGGGCTCGGATGACACTGAAGCTTTCTTT. It is translated as CSSRSGTGGSDDTEAFF.

In this sample, this clone turned up a few times. The J gene is TRBJ2-1, the V gene TRBV6-5, with 12 bases aligning to TRBD2. This CDR3 region has 15 residues. V trimming: 5 bases; J trimming: 13 bases; junction bases outside the gene matches: 12. Germline V gene sequence: CDR1 MNHEY, CDR2 SVGAGI. Here the CDR3 reads CASSQAASGRVEQFF. The CDR3 DNA is TGTGCCAGCAGTCAGGCGGCTAGCGGGAGGGTTGAACAGTTCTTC.

The rearrangement uses TRBV29-1 and TRBJ1-4; a weak D match, TRBD1 (5 bases). V lost 5 bases and J lost 4, with 11 bases in between. Germline lookup yields CDR1 SQVTM and CDR2 ANQGSEA. This CDR3 is built from 13 residues. CDR3: CSVPDSINEKLFF. Written as DNA, the CDR3 is TGCAGCGTTCCCGACAGTATTAATGAAAAACTGTTTTTT.

This clone was seen a few times. The chain couples TRBV7-2 to TRBJ1-2; a possible D gene is TRBD1 (5 bases). Germline V gene data show CDR1 as SGHTA and CDR2 as FQGNSA. The ends were cut back, 5 bases at V and 1 base at J, with 14 bases in the middle. The length of the CDR3 is 15 residues. In DNA form, the CDR3 reads TGTGCCAGCAGCCCCCGGGGGGGTGGTAACTATGGCTACACCTTC. This translates into CASSPRGGGNYGYTF.

The chain employs TRBV4-2 and TRBJ2-5; 7 positions agree with TRBD2. V gave up 0 bases and J gave up 2 bases; unmatched junction bases: 6. This CDR3 is built from 16 residues. Per the germline V gene, CDR1 is LGHNA and CDR2 is YNFKEQ. The chain's CDR3 is CASSQDTGGWQETQYF. CDR3 in DNA: TGTGCCAGCAGCCAAGATACCGGGGGGTGGCAAGAGACCCAGTACTTC.

The gene calls are TRBV7-8 and TRBJ2-2; D ambiguous. V lost 4 bases and J 4 bases, leaving 16 bases between the germline ends. Germline values: CDR1 SGHVS, CDR2 FQNEAQ. The CDR3 is 16 residues long. The CDR3 DNA reads TGTGCCAGCAGCTCCAAACGAAGTCAGAGCACCGGGGAGCTGTTTTTT. It yields the protein CASSSKRSQSTGELFF.

Only a few counts were recorded for this clone. V usage is TRBV7-9 and J usage is TRBJ1-4; D might be TRBD1 (5 bases). V lost 1 base to trimming and J lost 7 bases, with 13 bases between them. The CDR3 consists of 15 residues. CDR1 is SEHNR and CDR2 is FQNEAQ in the germline V gene (reference sequence). This CDR3 is CASSLVGQGGEKLFF. CDR3 nucleotides: TGTGCCAGCAGCTTAGTCGGTCAGGGAGGTGAAAAACTGTTTTTT.

The CDR3 protein is CAWSLTVNYGYTF. CDR3 in DNA: TGTGCCTGGAGCTTGACAGTCAACTATGGCTACACCTTC. The V gene is TRBV30, the J gene TRBJ1-2; D perhaps matches TRBD1 (5 bases). Trimming left V 3 bases short and J 2 bases short, with 10 bases between. Germline assignment: CDR1 GTSNPN and CDR2 SVGIG (reference sequence). This CDR3 is 13 amino acids long. Filled out from reference TRBV30 and TRBJ1-2, the complete variable domain reads SQTIHQWPATLVQPVGSPLSLECTVEGTSNPNLYWYRQAAGRGLQLLFYSVGIGQISSEVPQNLSASRPQDRQFILSSKKLLLSDSGFYLCAWSLTVNYGYTFGSGTRLTVV.